Listed here are 26 T cell receptor beta chains from one sample, sequenced in a study of patients and donors after allogeneic stem cell transplantation. TCRdb used MiXCR to reprocess the RT-PCR reads, holding one entry per CDR3 protein. The profile shows approximately 220,000 distinct CDR3 sequences, 35% to 45% of them singletons. The sample taken for sequencing was blood, either unsorted or a sorted T cell fraction (not recorded which). The receptor source for this set is a human donor who was either an allogeneic HSCT recipient or a stem cell or donor lymphocyte infusion donor (not recorded which). It is not recorded whose cells these are; they may come from a transplant donor.

This clonotype appeared a few times. The chain recombines TRBV4-1 with TRBJ1-1; D ambiguous. The CDR3 covers 14 residues. Germline CDR1 reads MGHRA; CDR2 reads YSYEKL. V gave up 4 bases and J gave up 0 bases, with 9 bases separating them. For the CDR3, the DNA is TGCGCCAGCAGCCGTGGGATCCTGAACACTGAAGCTTTCTTT. It encodes CASSRGILNTEAFF.

This clonotype was found once. The rearrangement links TRBV11-2 to TRBJ2-5; D unclear. Germline CDR1 SGHAT, CDR2 FQNNGV. Deletions cut 6 bases from V and 4 bases from J, with 9 bases between. The CDR3 length is 12 residues. The chain's CDR3 is CASSPHRETQYF. For the CDR3, the DNA is TGTGCCAGCAGTCCCCACCGAGAGACCCAGTACTTC.

This chain links TRBV12-3 or TRBV12-4 with TRBJ2-5, with no clear D. This CDR3 is built from 13 residues. The V end was cut by 3 bases, the J end by 2 bases, with 7 bases between. CDR3 in amino acids: CASSLGTQETQYF. CDR3 sequence (DNA): TGTGCCAGCAGTTTGGGCACTCAAGAGACCCAGTACTTC.

The J gene is TRBJ2-5, the V gene TRBV27, with D perhaps TRBD1 or TRBD2 (5 bases each). CDR3 length: 14 amino acids. The V end lost 2 bases, the J end lost 4 bases, and 11 bases lay between the germline ends. Germline V CDR1 and CDR2: MNHEY, SMNVEV (reference sequence). The CDR3 reads CASSLEGRRETQYF. In nucleotides, the CDR3 is TGTGCCAGCAGTTTAGAGGGGCGAAGAGAGACCCAGTACTTC.

This clonotype came up a few times. The CDR3 protein is CASSPQGGDEQYF. The CDR3 bases are TGTGCCAGCTCACCCCAGGGAGGGGACGAGCAGTACTTC. V gene TRBV18 combines with J gene TRBJ2-7; 7 bases are shared with TRBD2. This CDR3 region has 13 residues. V trimming: 3 bases; J trimming: 5 bases; junction bases outside the gene matches: 4. From germline, CDR1 is KGHSH and CDR2 LQKENI.

This chain links TRBV27 with TRBJ2-1; 10 bases line up with TRBD2. This CDR3 is built from 17 residues. From germline, CDR1 is MNHEY and CDR2 SMNVEV (reference sequence). J was trimmed by 2 bases and V by 5 bases; bases with no gene match: 9. CDR3 nucleotides: TGTGCCAGCAGTCCGACCCTCCTAGCGGGGGCCTACAATGAGCAGTTCTTC. As protein: CASSPTLLAGAYNEQFF.

This clonotype was detected only a few times. The DNA for the CDR3 is TGTGCCAGCAGTTACTCGACAGGGGAAGCTTTCTTT. Its protein is CASSYSTGEAFF. V gene TRBV6-5 combines with J gene TRBJ1-1; TRBD1 matches at 7 bases. The CDR3 is 12 amino acids. Losses at the gene ends were 0 bases for V and 8 bases for J; bases not matched to a gene: 0. Germline V gives CDR1 MNHEY, CDR2 SVGAGI.

The rearrangement uses TRBV7-2 and TRBJ1-1; D is ambiguous. The CDR3 is 15 residues long. With 2 bases removed from V and 5 bases from J, the gap between germline ends came to 15 bases. The germline V gene encodes CDR1 SGHTA and CDR2 FQGNSA. The CDR3 coding sequence is TGTGCCAGCAGCTTAATTGTGGCCGTGGTGACTGAAGCTTTCTTT. Translating it yields CASSLIVAVVTEAFF.

This chain links TRBV5-1 with TRBJ2-7; D not certain. This CDR3 has 13 residues. With 3 bases removed from V and 3 bases from J, the gap between germline ends came to 10 bases. The germline V gene encodes CDR1 SGHRS and CDR2 YFSETQ. CDR3 nucleotides: TGCGCCAGCAGCTCGAATAGCATCTACGAGCAGTACTTC. Translating gives CASSSNSIYEQYF.

The chain carries TRBV5-1 and TRBJ1-1; unclear D gene. There are 15 residues in the CDR3. Germline CDR1 SGHRS, CDR2 YFSETQ. V lost 0 bases and J 4 bases, leaving 13 bases between the germline ends. The CDR3 DNA is TGCGCCAGCAGCTTGGCTGGACTTCTGAGCACTGAAGCTTTCTTT. As protein: CASSLAGLLSTEAFF.

This chain links TRBV28 with TRBJ1-5; TRBD1 matches 9 bases. V was pared by 2 bases and J by 2 bases, with 7 bases of the junction left unmatched. The CDR3 covers 17 residues. Per germline, CDR1 MDHEN and CDR2 SYDVKM. CDR3 DNA sequence: TGTGCCAGCAGTTTAGGGCCGGACAGGGGAGGCAATCAGCCCCAGCATTTT. It encodes CASSLGPDRGGNQPQHF.

This clonotype was picked up a small number of times. The gene calls are TRBV18 and TRBJ2-6; no firm D call. V was shortened by 4 bases and J by 3 bases, with 19 bases between the two germline ends. Germline loops: CDR1 KGHSH, CDR2 LQKENI. The CDR3 is made up of 18 amino acids. The CDR3 spells CASSLPFVTAGGANVLTF. In DNA, the CDR3 is TGTGCCAGCTCACTTCCATTTGTAACCGCTGGTGGGGCCAACGTCCTGACTTTC.

In this sample, this clonotype turned up a few times. The V and J genes are TRBV5-1 and TRBJ1-1; D is perhaps TRBD1 (5 bases). Trimming shortened V by 3 bases and J by 3 bases, and 24 bases separated the two germline ends. CDR1 and CDR2 (germline): SGHRS, YFSETQ. This CDR3 is built from 18 residues. CDR3 sequence reads: CASSSPTGFPTGDTEAFF. The DNA for the CDR3 is TGCGCCAGCAGCTCCCCCACGGGGTTTCCTACGGGGGACACTGAAGCTTTCTTT.

Only one count was recorded for this clonotype. The rearrangement joins TRBV20-1 to TRBJ1-4; tentatively, D is TRBD1 (6 bases). The V end was cut by 6 bases, the J end by 8 bases, with 16 bases between. CDR3 length: 13 residues. Germline V gene data show CDR1 as DFQATT and CDR2 as SNEGSKA (reference sequence). Here the CDR3 DNA reads TGCAGTGCCCCGGGGGCCCAGGGGGAAAAACTGTTTTTT. Protein sequence: CSAPGAQGEKLFF.

This clonotype was recorded a few times. The chain couples TRBV20-1 to TRBJ1-5; D is undetermined. CDR1 DFQATT and CDR2 SNEGSKA come from the germline V gene (reference sequence). The V and J ends lost 0 bases and 1 base respectively, with 7 bases between them. The CDR3 length is 14 residues. Here the CDR3 DNA reads TGCAGTGCTAGAGACCCCTGGAGCAATCAGCCCCAGCATTTT. This codes for CSARDPWSNQPQHF.

This clonotype was observed a few times. V is TRBV30 and J is TRBJ1-4; unclear D gene. The CDR3 has 14 amino acids. V lost 2 bases and J 0 bases, leaving 7 bases between the germline ends. The germline CDR1 and CDR2 sequences are GTSNPN and SVGIG (reference sequence). This CDR3 reads CAWSPGTTNEKLFF. DNA of the CDR3: TGTGCCTGGAGTCCAGGCACAACTAATGAAAAACTGTTTTTT.

This clonotype turned up a few times. This chain connects TRBV7-3 to TRBJ2-2; tentatively, D is TRBD1 (6 bases). Trimming removed 3 bases at V and 4 bases at J, with 9 bases between. The CDR3 totals 14 residues. Germline V gene data show CDR1 as SGHTA and CDR2 as FQGTGA. CDR3 sequence: CASSLIGGTGELFF. The CDR3 bases are TGTGCCAGCAGCTTGATAGGGGGCACCGGGGAGCTGTTTTTT.

This clonotype was recorded a few times. The gene calls are TRBV12-3 or TRBV12-4 and TRBJ1-1; a weak D match, TRBD1 (5 bases). V was pared by 5 bases and J by 4 bases, with 11 bases between. The CDR3 consists of 13 residues. The CDR3 is CASSRDSFTEAFF. As DNA, the CDR3 is TGTGCCAGCAGTCGTGACAGTTTCACTGAAGCTTTCTTT.

The chain uses TRBV28 and TRBJ1-5; TRBD1 agrees at 9 bases. This CDR3 is built from 15 residues. Per the germline V gene, CDR1 is MDHEN and CDR2 is SYDVKM. The V and J ends lost 5 bases and 5 bases, in that order; junction bases with no gene match: 7. CDR3 in DNA: TGTGCCAGCAGTGTCGACAGGGGGTATGATCAGCCCCAGCATTTT. Translating gives CASSVDRGYDQPQHF. The full variable domain, in which reference TRBV28 and TRBJ1-5 provide the parts outside the CDR3, is DVKVTQSSRYLVKRTGEKVFLECVQDMDHENMFWYRQDPGLGLRLIYFSYDVKMKEKGDIPEGYSVSREKKERFSLILESASTNQTSMYLCASSVDRGYDQPQHFGDGTRLSIL.

This chain connects TRBV6-1 to TRBJ1-6; D is perhaps TRBD1 (6 bases). The CDR3 length is 16 residues. V was pared by 5 bases and J by 10 bases, with 21 bases between. Germline CDR1 reads MNHNS; CDR2 reads SASEGT. The CDR3 DNA reads as TGTGCCAGCAGTTATTCACCGGGACAAGGTTGGTCACCCCTCCACTTT. Its translation is CASSYSPGQGWSPLHF.

This clonotype has just a few counts. The chain recombines TRBV12-3 or TRBV12-4 with TRBJ1-6, with D possibly TRBD1 on 5 matching bases. V was pared by 3 bases and J by 6 bases, with 9 bases between. The CDR3 covers 14 residues. The CDR3 loop reads CASSFSDSNSPLHF. The CDR3 DNA is TGTGCCAGCAGTTTCTCCGACAGTAATTCACCCCTCCACTTT.

This clonotype was found a few times. The chain carries TRBV4-3 and TRBJ1-4; D is uncertain. In germline, CDR1 is LGHNA, CDR2 YSLEER. The CDR3 has 17 residues. Between the trimmed V and J ends, which lost 1 base and 3 bases, there was a span of 15 bases. This chain's CDR3 is CASSQVYARPPNEKLFF. In nucleotides, the CDR3 is TGCGCCAGCAGCCAAGTCTATGCGAGGCCTCCTAATGAAAAACTGTTTTTT.

The chain couples TRBV28 to TRBJ1-2; 10 nucleotides line up with TRBD1. CDR3 length: 14 residues. Germline CDR1 reads MDHEN; CDR2 reads SYDVKM. The V and J ends lost 5 bases and 4 bases, in that order; junction bases with no gene match: 4. The CDR3 sequence: CASSTRTGGYGYTF. The CDR3, as DNA: TGTGCCAGCAGTACGAGGACAGGGGGCTATGGCTACACCTTC.

This clonotype was seen a few times. This chain uses TRBV4-1 with TRBJ1-1; D gene uncertain. Germline-derived CDR1 and CDR2 are MGHRA and YSYEKL. The CDR3 loop spans 14 amino acids. Trimming took off 0 bases at V and 1 base at J, with 6 bases between the two ends. The chain's CDR3 is CASSQEQSNTEAFF. The CDR3, as DNA: TGCGCCAGCAGCCAAGAGCAGTCGAACACTGAAGCTTTCTTT.

The chain is built from TRBV5-1 and TRBJ2-5, with 8 bases identical to TRBD1. CDR3 size: 15 residues. Per germline, CDR1 SGHRS and CDR2 YFSETQ. The trim removed 4 bases at V and 5 bases at J, leaving 10 bases unmatched. This chain's CDR3 is CASSRQGHWDETQYF. The CDR3, as DNA: TGCGCCAGCAGCCGACAGGGGCATTGGGACGAGACCCAGTACTTC.

This clonotype has just a few counts. The genes are TRBV28 and TRBJ2-7; 11 bases fit TRBD1. The V gene's germline CDR1 is MDHEN and CDR2 SYDVKM. V lost 9 bases and J lost 2; bases outside the gene matches: 3. The CDR3 is made up of 13 amino acids. CDR3 in amino acids: CASWTGGAYEQYF. The CDR3 DNA sequence: TGTGCCAGTTGGACAGGGGGCGCCTACGAGCAGTACTTC.